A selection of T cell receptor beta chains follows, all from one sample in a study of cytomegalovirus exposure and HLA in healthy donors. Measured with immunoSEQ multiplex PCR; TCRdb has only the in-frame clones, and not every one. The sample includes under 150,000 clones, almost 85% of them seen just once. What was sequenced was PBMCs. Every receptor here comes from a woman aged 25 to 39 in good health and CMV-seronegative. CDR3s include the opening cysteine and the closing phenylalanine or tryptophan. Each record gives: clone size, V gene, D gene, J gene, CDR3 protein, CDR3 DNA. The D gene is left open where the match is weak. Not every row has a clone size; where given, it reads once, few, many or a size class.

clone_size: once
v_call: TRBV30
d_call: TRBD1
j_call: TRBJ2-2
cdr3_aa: CAWGGRQGALNTGELFF
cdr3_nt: TGTGCCTGGGGGGGGAGACAGGGGGCTTTGAACACCGGGGAGCTGTTTTTT

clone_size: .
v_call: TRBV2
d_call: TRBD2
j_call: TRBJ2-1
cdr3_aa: CASRTSLGGSEQFF
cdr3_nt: TGTGCCAGCAGGACCTCCCTGGGGGGGAGTGAGCAGTTCTTC

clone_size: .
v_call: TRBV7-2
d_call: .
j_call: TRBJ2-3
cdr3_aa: CASTLDYTDTQYF
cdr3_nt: TGTGCCAGCACCCTCGACTACACAGATACGCAGTATTTT

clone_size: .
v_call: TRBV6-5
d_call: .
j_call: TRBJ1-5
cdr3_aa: CASSTDPGGGPQHF
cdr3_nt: TGTGCCAGCAGTACCGATCCGGGCGGAGGGCCCCAGCATTTT

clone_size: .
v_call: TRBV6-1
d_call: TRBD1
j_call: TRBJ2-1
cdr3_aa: CASSLTTGEYNEQFF
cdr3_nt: TGTGCCAGCAGCCTAACAACAGGGGAGTACAATGAGCAGTTCTTC

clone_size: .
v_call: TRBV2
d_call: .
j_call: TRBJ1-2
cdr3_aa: CASSDRGYGYTF
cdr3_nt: TGTGCCAGCAGTGATAGGGGGTACGGCTACACCTTC

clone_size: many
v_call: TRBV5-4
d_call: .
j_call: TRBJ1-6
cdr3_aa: CASRGSGAAYDSPLHF
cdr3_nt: TGTGCCAGCAGGGGGAGCGGGGCAGCCTACGATTCACCCCTCCACTTT

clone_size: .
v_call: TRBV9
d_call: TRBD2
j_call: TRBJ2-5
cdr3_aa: CASSETSGGGRETQYF
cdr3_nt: TGTGCCAGCAGTGAAACAAGCGGGGGGGGAAGGGAGACCCAGTACTTC

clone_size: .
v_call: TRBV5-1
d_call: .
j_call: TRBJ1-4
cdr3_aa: CASSLGGANEKLFF
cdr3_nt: TGCGCCAGCAGCCTAGGGGGTGCTAATGAAAAACTGTTTTTT

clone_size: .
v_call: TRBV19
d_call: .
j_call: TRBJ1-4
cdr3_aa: CASRDRPTNEKLFF
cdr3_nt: TGTGCCAGTAGAGACAGACCAACTAATGAAAAACTGTTTTTT

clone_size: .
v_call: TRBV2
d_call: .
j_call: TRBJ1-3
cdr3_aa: CASSRSRLNSGNTIYF
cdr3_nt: TGTGCCAGCAGCCGAAGTAGATTAAACTCTGGAAACACCATATATTTT

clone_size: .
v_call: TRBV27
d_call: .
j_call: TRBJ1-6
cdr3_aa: CASSPRLTSGGWTINSPLHF
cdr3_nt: TGTGCCAGCAGTCCCCGCCTCACGTCGGGGGGTTGGACTATTAATTCACCCCTCCACTTT

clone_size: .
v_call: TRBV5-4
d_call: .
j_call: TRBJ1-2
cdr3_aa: CASSFGGGNYGYTF
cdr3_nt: TGTGCCAGCAGCTTCGGTGGGGGGAACTATGGCTACACCTTC

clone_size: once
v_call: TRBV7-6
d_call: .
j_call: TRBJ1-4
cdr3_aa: CASSLKTDWDEKLFF
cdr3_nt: TGTGCCAGCAGCCTAAAAACGGACTGGGATGAAAAACTGTTTTTT

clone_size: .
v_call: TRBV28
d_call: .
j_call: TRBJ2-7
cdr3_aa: CATHQSYEQYF
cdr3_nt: TGTGCCACCCACCAGTCCTACGAGCAGTACTTC

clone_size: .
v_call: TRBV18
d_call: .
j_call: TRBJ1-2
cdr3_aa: CASSPQTGDYGYTF
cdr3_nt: TGTGCCAGCTCACCACAGACAGGCGATTATGGCTACACCTTC

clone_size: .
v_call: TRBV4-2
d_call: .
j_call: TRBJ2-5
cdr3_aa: CASSQDWSGQETQYF
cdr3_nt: TGTGCCAGCAGCCAAGATTGGTCGGGGCAAGAGACCCAGTACTTC

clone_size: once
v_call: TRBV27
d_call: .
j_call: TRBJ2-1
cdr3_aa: CASRVGSLSSYNEQFF
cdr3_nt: TGTGCCAGCAGGGTCGGGAGCCTAAGCTCCTACAATGAGCAGTTCTTC

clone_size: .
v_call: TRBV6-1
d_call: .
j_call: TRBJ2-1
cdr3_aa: CASSEAAAGWYEQFF
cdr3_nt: TGTGCCAGCAGTGAAGCTGCCGCGGGGTGGTATGAGCAGTTCTTC

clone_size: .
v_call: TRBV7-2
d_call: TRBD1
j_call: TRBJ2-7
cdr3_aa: CASSPDRGAYEQYF
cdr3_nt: TGTGCCAGCAGCCCCGACAGGGGTGCCTACGAGCAGTACTTC

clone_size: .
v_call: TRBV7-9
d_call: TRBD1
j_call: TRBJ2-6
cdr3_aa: CASSARTGYPGANVLTF
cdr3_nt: TGTGCCAGCAGCGCCAGGACAGGGTACCCTGGGGCCAACGTCCTGACTTTC

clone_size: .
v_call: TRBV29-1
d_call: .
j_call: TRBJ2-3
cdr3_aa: CSVAPGIDTQYF
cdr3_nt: TGCAGCGTTGCCCCAGGGATAGATACGCAGTATTTT

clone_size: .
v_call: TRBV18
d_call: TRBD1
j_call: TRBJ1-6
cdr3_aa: CASSQDRGDNSPLHF
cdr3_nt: TGTGCCAGCTCCCAAGACAGGGGAGATAATTCACCCCTCCACTTT

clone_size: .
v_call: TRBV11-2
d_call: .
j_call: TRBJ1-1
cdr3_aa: CASSRDGGQVNTEAFF
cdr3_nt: TGTGCCAGCAGCAGGGACGGGGGGCAGGTGAACACTGAAGCTTTCTTT

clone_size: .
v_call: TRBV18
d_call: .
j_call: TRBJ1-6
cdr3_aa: CASSLGSADSPLHF
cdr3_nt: TGTGCCAGCTCACTCGGTTCCGCGGATTCACCCCTCCACTTT

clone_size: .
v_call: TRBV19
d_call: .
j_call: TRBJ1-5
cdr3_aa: CASSKGGGVLGNQPQHF
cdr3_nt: TGTGCCAGTAGTAAAGGAGGGGGGGTTCTGGGCAATCAGCCCCAGCATTTT

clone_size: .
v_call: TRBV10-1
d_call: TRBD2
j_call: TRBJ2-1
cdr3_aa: CASSALAGVYSEQFF
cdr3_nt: TGCGCCAGCAGTGCTCTAGCGGGGGTTTATAGTGAGCAGTTCTTC

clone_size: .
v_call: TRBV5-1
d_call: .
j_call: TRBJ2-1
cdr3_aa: CASSSLQGLGQFF
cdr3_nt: TGCGCCAGCAGCTCCCTCCAGGGTCTCGGGCAGTTCTTC

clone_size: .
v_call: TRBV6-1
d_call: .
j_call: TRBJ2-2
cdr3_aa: CASRGGVNTGELFF
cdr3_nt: TGTGCCAGCAGAGGGGGGGTGAACACCGGGGAGCTGTTTTTT

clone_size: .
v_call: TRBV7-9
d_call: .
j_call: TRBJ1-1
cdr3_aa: CASSSVRRTEAFF
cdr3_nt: TGTGCCAGCAGCTCCGTCCGGAGGACTGAAGCTTTCTTT

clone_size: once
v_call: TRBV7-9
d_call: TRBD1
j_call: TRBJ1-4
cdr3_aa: CASSIPTGYPPVVFF
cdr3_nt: TGTGCCAGCAGCATCCCGACAGGGTATCCTCCTGTGGTGTTTTTT

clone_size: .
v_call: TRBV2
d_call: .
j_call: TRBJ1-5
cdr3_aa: CASSEGTGLSNQPQHF
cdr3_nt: TGTGCCAGCAGTGAAGGAACAGGGCTTTCCAATCAGCCCCAGCATTTT

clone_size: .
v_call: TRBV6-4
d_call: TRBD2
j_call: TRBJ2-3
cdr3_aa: CASSEAGGATDTQYF
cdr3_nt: TGTGCCAGCAGTGAAGCGGGGGGAGCCACAGATACGCAGTATTTT

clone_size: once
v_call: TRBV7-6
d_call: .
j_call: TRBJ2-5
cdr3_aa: CASSLVQETQYF
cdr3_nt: TGTGCCAGCAGCTTAGTACAAGAGACCCAGTACTTC